This passage covers 26 T cell receptor beta chains from one sample sequenced in a study of blood T cell repertoires in COVID-19. TCRdb's table, derived via immunoSEQ multiplex PCR, lists solely in-frame clones and lacks some. In the table there are hundreds of thousands of clones, roughly 89% of which are singletons. Sequencing was performed on peripheral blood. The receptors derive from a woman in her thirties with active or convalescent COVID-19.

This clone came up a few times. The chain combines TRBV3-1 (or the pseudogene TRBV3-2) with TRBJ1-1; 7 bases align to TRBD1. The V gene's germline CDR1 is LGHDT and CDR2 YNNKEL (reference sequence). The CDR3 runs 13 residues. V dropped 4 bases and J dropped 11; count of bases not matched to a gene: 10. CDR3 sequence reads: CASSLQWDRGAFF. In DNA form, the CDR3 reads TGTGCCAGCAGCCTCCAGTGGGACAGAGGTGCTTTCTTT.

This clone came up once. Given a much more abundant clone one base away, this may be a read error. J is TRBJ1-2 and V is TRBV6-4; D remains ambiguous. V was pared by 2 bases and J by 5 bases, with 3 bases between. The length of the CDR3 is 11 residues. The germline V gene has CDR1 MRHNA and CDR2 SNTAGT. The CDR3 is CASSDEYGYTF. For the CDR3, the DNA is TGTGCCAGCAGTGACGAGTATGGCTACACCTTC.

The chain joins TRBV13 to TRBJ1-1; possible D gene TRBD1, 6 bases. Between the trimmed V and J ends, which lost 5 bases and 4 bases, there was a span of 20 bases. The CDR3 consists of 16 residues. From germline, CDR1 is PRHDT and CDR2 FYEKMQ (reference sequence). CDR3 sequence: CASSLRGLSTGTEAFF. CDR3 coding DNA: TGTGCCAGCAGCCTAAGGGGGTTGTCGACGGGCACTGAAGCTTTCTTT.

V gene TRBV30 combines with J gene TRBJ2-1, with 10 nucleotides matching TRBD2. Germline V gene data show CDR1 as GTSNPN and CDR2 as SVGIG (reference sequence). The trim removed 0 bases at V and 8 bases at J, leaving 7 bases unmatched. This CDR3 has 15 amino acids. The CDR3, as DNA: TGTGCCTGGAGTGTACTAGCGGGATATATCGATGAGCAGTTCTTC. Amino acid sequence: CAWSVLAGYIDEQFF.

This chain links TRBV7-2 with TRBJ2-1; the match to TRBD2 covers 9 bases. This CDR3 has 13 residues. Germline CDR1 SGHTA, CDR2 FQGNSA. Germline trimming cut 1 base from V and 16 bases from J; bases unmatched to any gene: 8. Here the CDR3 reads CASSLDGGGASFF. Written as DNA, the CDR3 is TGTGCCAGCAGCTTAGACGGCGGGGGGGCGTCCTTCTTC.

The chain employs TRBV6-1 and TRBJ1-1, with D maybe TRBD1 (5 bases). This CDR3 region has 14 residues. The germline V gene encodes CDR1 MNHNS and CDR2 SASEGT. The V end was cut by 3 bases, the J end by 1 base, with 9 bases between. CDR3 in DNA: TGTGCCAGCAGTGACCGGGGGGGGAACACTGAAGCTTTCTTT. This encodes CASSDRGGNTEAFF.

V gene TRBV3-1 (or the pseudogene TRBV3-2) combines with J gene TRBJ2-1, with 15 positions matching TRBD2. With 1 base clipped from V and 7 bases from J, the junction kept 5 bases outside the gene matches. In germline, CDR1 is LGHDT, CDR2 YNNKEL (reference sequence). The CDR3 runs 17 residues. The CDR3 DNA sequence: TGTGCCAGCAGCCAAGTCGGTGGACTAGCGGGGGGGAATGAGCAGTTCTTC. Residues: CASSQVGGLAGGNEQFF.

This chain connects TRBV19 to TRBJ2-2; 11 bases are a match to TRBD1. Trimming removed 5 bases from V and 6 bases from J; junction bases left unmatched: 8. In germline, CDR1 is LNHDA, CDR2 SQIVND (reference sequence). This CDR3 comprises 16 residues. The CDR3 is CASSSPGQGAAGELFF. CDR3 sequence (DNA): TGTGCCAGTAGTTCCCCAGGACAGGGGGCAGCCGGGGAGCTGTTTTTT.

The rearrangement links TRBV6-5 to TRBJ2-1; TRBD1 might be the D (5 bases). The V gene's germline CDR1 is MNHEY and CDR2 SVGAGI. The CDR3 runs to 14 residues. The V end lost 0 bases, the J end lost 4 bases, and 7 bases lay between the germline ends. The CDR3 spells CASSYSTAYNEQFF. The DNA of the CDR3 is TGTGCCAGCAGTTACTCGACAGCTTACAATGAGCAGTTCTTC.

The V call is TRBV19, the J call TRBJ1-3; D is undetermined. V was trimmed by 7 bases and J by 0 bases, leaving 10 bases between them. This CDR3 comprises 14 residues. Germline V CDR1 and CDR2: LNHDA, SQIVND (reference sequence). CDR3 sequence: CASMGSHSGNTIYF. Written as DNA, the CDR3 is TGTGCCAGTATGGGCAGCCACTCTGGAAACACCATATATTTT.

The CDR3 coding sequence is TGTGCCAGCAGCGCGGGGGTTGCGGGAGGCCCCTACAATGAGCAGTTCTTC. It is translated as CASSAGVAGGPYNEQFF. J is TRBJ2-1 and V is TRBV7-8; 8 nucleotides agree with TRBD2. Germline V gene data show CDR1 as SGHVS and CDR2 as FQNEAQ. CDR3 length equals 17 residues. Trimming removed 5 bases from V and 2 bases from J; junction bases left unmatched: 11. The whole variable domain, filled in from reference TRBV7-8 and TRBJ2-1, reads GAGVSQSPRYKVAKRGQDVALRCDPISGHVSLFWYQQALGQGPEFLTYFQNEAQLDKSGLPSDRFFAERPEGSVSTLKIQRTQQEDSAVYLCASSAGVAGGPYNEQFFGPGTRLTVL.

The CDR3 is CASSIVGQVASSNQPQHF. DNA of the CDR3: TGTGCCAGTAGTATAGTGGGACAGGTGGCTTCTAGCAATCAGCCCCAGCATTTT. The chain has TRBV19 and TRBJ1-5; 8 bases are a match to TRBD1. The CDR3 totals 18 residues. V shed 1 base, J shed 0 bases, and the junction held 8 bases outside the gene matches. Germline-derived CDR1 and CDR2 are LNHDA and SQIVND (reference sequence).

The rearrangement joins TRBV5-1 to TRBJ2-1; the match to TRBD1 covers 9 bases. The CDR3 is 15 residues long. CDR1 is SGHRS, CDR2 YFSETQ, per germline. The V segment lost 5 bases and the J segment 1 base; nucleotides outside the gene matches: 4. The CDR3 loop reads CASRPGTGSYNEQFF. In DNA form, the CDR3 reads TGCGCCAGCAGGCCCGGGACAGGGTCCTACAATGAGCAGTTCTTC.

This chain uses TRBV7-9 with TRBJ1-4; D is ambiguous. The germline CDR1 and CDR2 sequences are SEHNR and FQNEAQ (reference sequence). Between the trimmed V and J ends, which lost 1 base and 7 bases, there was a span of 13 bases. The CDR3 runs 15 residues. CDR3 DNA sequence: TGTGCCAGCAGCTTAGAGGGAGGGTTGGGTGAAAAACTGTTTTTT. Amino acids: CASSLEGGLGEKLFF.

The V call is TRBV6-1, the J call TRBJ1-5; D ambiguous. V lost 2 bases and J lost 9, with 11 bases in between. Germline loops: CDR1 MNHNS, CDR2 SASEGT. CDR3 length equals 13 residues. The CDR3 DNA follows: TGTGCCAGCAGTGAACTTAGCCCCCTGCCCCAGCATTTT. Amino acids: CASSELSPLPQHF.

This rearrangement joins TRBV10-3 to TRBJ2-7, with 7 positions matching TRBD1. From germline, CDR1 is ENHRY and CDR2 SYGVKD. CDR3 length equals 14 residues. Trimming removed 2 bases from V and 2 bases from J; junction bases left unmatched: 3. CDR3 bases: TGTGCCATCAGTGAGAGGACAGGCCCCTACGAGCAGTACTTC. Translating gives CAISERTGPYEQYF.

The sample holds a few counts of this clone. V usage is TRBV18 and J usage is TRBJ1-2; 9 bases map to TRBD1. Per germline, CDR1 KGHSH and CDR2 LQKENI. J was trimmed by 2 bases and V by 3 bases; bases with no gene match: 10. The CDR3 runs to 17 residues. CDR3: CASSPSPGQGSNYGYTF. The CDR3 coding sequence is TGTGCCAGCTCACCGAGTCCCGGACAGGGGAGCAACTATGGCTACACCTTC.

The J gene is TRBJ2-7, the V gene TRBV6-6, with no clear D. This CDR3 region has 13 residues. V gave up 2 bases and J gave up 2 bases, with 7 bases separating them. Germline V gene lookup returns CDR1 MNHNY and CDR2 SVGAGI (reference sequence). The DNA for the CDR3 is TGTGCCAGCAGTTACGTGGCGGCCTACGAGCAGTACTTC. This encodes CASSYVAAYEQYF.

The V and J genes are TRBV11-3 and TRBJ2-5; TRBD2 agrees at 7 bases. The CDR3 is 14 amino acids. The junction had 7 bases not matched to a gene; V was cut back by 6 bases and J by 3 bases. CDR1 is SGHNT, CDR2 YENEEA, per germline. CDR3 sequence: CASSTNAGEETQYF. The CDR3 DNA reads as TGTGCCAGCAGTACAAATGCGGGAGAAGAGACCCAGTACTTC.

The V gene is TRBV18, the J gene TRBJ1-2; 8 positions match TRBD1. The CDR3 sequence is 13 residues long. Germline V gives CDR1 KGHSH, CDR2 LQKENI. The junction had 7 bases not matched to a gene; V was cut back by 4 bases and J by 9 bases. CDR3 coding DNA: TGTGCCAGCTCACTGGACAGGGAGGGAAGCTACACCTTC. This codes for CASSLDREGSYTF.

The V gene is TRBV23-1, the J gene TRBJ2-1; D perhaps matches TRBD2 (6 bases). TRBV23-1 is an ORF for which the function is uncertain. This CDR3 region has 15 residues. V was clipped by 3 bases and J by 9 bases, with 18 bases between them. In DNA, the CDR3 is TGCGCCAGCAGTCACCCTAGGGGAGGCAAGGGTGAGCAGTTCTTC. Translated: CASSHPRGGKGEQFF.

The chain uses TRBV3-1 (or the pseudogene TRBV3-2) and TRBJ2-3; TRBD1 agrees at 8 bases. V gave up 4 bases and J gave up 6 bases; unmatched junction bases: 15. Germline CDR1 is LGHDT and CDR2 is YNNKEL (reference sequence). CDR3 size: 17 residues. Here the CDR3 DNA reads TGTGCCAGCAGCCGATACAGGGGGACTGGGAGCATGGATACGCAGTATTTT. It yields the protein CASSRYRGTGSMDTQYF.

V and J are TRBV11-3 and TRBJ2-3; D is perhaps TRBD2 (6 bases). V was trimmed by 5 bases and J by 0 bases, leaving 9 bases between them. The CDR3 is 14 amino acids. Germline V gene sequence: CDR1 SGHNT, CDR2 YENEEA. DNA for the CDR3: TGTGCCAGCAGCCGCGCGGGGAGCACAGATACGCAGTATTTT. It yields the protein CASSRAGSTDTQYF.

The chain couples TRBV5-1 to TRBJ2-2; D possibly corresponds to TRBD1 (6 bases). The CDR3 is 15 amino acids. Trimming removed 4 bases from V and 4 bases from J, with 14 bases in between. CDR1 is SGHRS and CDR2 is YFSETQ in the germline V gene. The CDR3 spells CASSLRDTTTGELFF. The CDR3 DNA sequence: TGCGCCAGCAGCCTCCGGGACACGACCACCGGGGAGCTGTTTTTT.

The chain joins TRBV5-5 to TRBJ1-4; D gene ambiguous. V lost 2 bases and J 8 bases, leaving 16 bases between the germline ends. The CDR3 consists of 15 residues. Looked up from germline, CDR1 is SGHKS and CDR2 is YYEKEE (reference sequence). The DNA for the CDR3 is TGTGCCAGCAGCTTTCTTCAGGATCCACGGGAAAAACTGTTTTTT. Translation: CASSFLQDPREKLFF.

This clone occurred once. The rearrangement joins TRBV6-6 to TRBJ2-7; 7 bases agree with TRBD1. Germline lookup yields CDR1 MNHNY and CDR2 SVGAGI (reference sequence). With 7 bases clipped from V and 2 bases from J, the junction kept 5 bases outside the gene matches. The CDR3 runs to 13 residues. The CDR3 loop reads CASKDRATYEQYF. The CDR3 DNA reads as TGTGCCAGCAAAGACAGGGCCACCTACGAGCAGTACTTC.